This TCR beta chain was retrieved from a study of radiotherapy plus CTLA-4 blockade in lung cancer. Study as a whole: Objective responses were seen in about a sixth of patients, disease control in approximately 29%. Findings of the study overall: Clones of tumor-derived TCRs expanded in blood after radiotherapy plus ipilimumab.

Chemo-refractory metastatic non-small-cell lung cancer patients received focal radiation with ipilimumab CTLA-4 blockade. This clone was counted a few times. What it binds is unknown. Some clones are missing from TCRdb's copy, which holds only in-frame ones; the method was immunoSEQ multiplex PCR. The repertoire holds 83,000 or so clones, roughly 87% seen once, with 0.82% in the top ten. The sequences come from peripheral blood, collected from a patient treated with radiotherapy plus ipilimumab. The origin of this receptor is a human donor with non-small cell lung cancer who had stable disease on radiotherapy plus ipilimumab.

CDR3 nucleotide sequence: TGTGCCAGCAGCCCATTCCCCGGGGAGCTGTTTTTT. It translates to CASSPFPGELFF. The chain recombines TRBV21-1 with TRBJ2-2; TRBD1 was called by the table and not checked on the DNA. TRBV21-1 is reported as a pseudogene. This CDR3 has 12 amino acids.